This note documents a single T cell receptor beta chain sequence. Its specificity is unknown. These data originate in a study of CD8+ T cells in alopecia areata. V was pared by 2 bases and J by 7 bases, with 12 bases between. Looked up from germline, CDR1 is SGHTA and CDR2 is FQGNSA. There are 14 residues in the CDR3. Study-wide findings and caveats: Clonality was higher in lesional than normal scalp, especially in alopecia totalis/universalis. Patients showed less clear TCR sequence sharing than mice, possibly partly because of HLA diversity.

Reverse transcription of extracted RNA yielded cDNA, which provided the sequencing template. Repertoires were generated with immunoSEQ multiplex PCR, while TCRdb's copy carries only in-frame clones and drops some. The data contain about 110,000 clones, under 60% of them seen just once; the ten biggest clones take up over 20%. As part of sample collection, lesional scalp punch biopsies and peripheral blood were taken from alopecia areata patients. The sequenced material came from NKG2D-low CD8+ T cells sorted from blood. The chain links TRBV7-2 to TRBJ2-1; TRBD1 is a possible D gene (5 bases). The sequence came from a human donor with alopecia areata. The CDR3 bases are TGTGCCAGCAGCTTAAAGGGGCTTTCGAATGAGCAGTTCTTC. Translated, it gives CASSLKGLSNEQFF.